This T cell receptor (beta chain) was identified during a study of CD8+CD57+ T cells in acquired aplastic anemia. Overall study context: DNA per sorted CD4+ or CD8+ sample ranged about 0.19 to 30 ug, averaging roughly 3.2 ug. Overall study findings and caveats: Between the patient and control groups, CD8+ Simpson's diversity did not differ significantly. Roughly 30 CD8+ CDR3 sequences occurred in both the patients and the controls.

Regarding this clonotype: Its antigen remains unknown.

For CDR3 and TCR beta VDJ profiling, genomic DNA was the template used. One entry per CDR3 protein, called by TCRdb with MiXCR from the reads. The repertoire holds 150,000 or so distinct CDR3 sequences, with 55% to 75% as singletons. Germline V gene sequence: CDR1 LGHNA, CDR2 YSLEER. V dropped 4 bases and J dropped 2; count of bases not matched to a gene: 7. CDR3 length: 15 residues. Sequences were obtained from sorted CD4+, CD8+, or CD8+CD57+ T cells (not recorded which) from PBMCs. The receptor was derived from a human donor in good health. The V gene is TRBV4-3, the J gene TRBJ2-7; 8 bases map to TRBD1. This CDR3 reads CASSPYRDRPYEQYF. The CDR3, as DNA: TGCGCCAGCAGCCCCTACCGGGACAGGCCCTACGAGCAGTACTTC.